This T cell receptor beta chain was captured in a study of OX40 agonist ivuxolimab in advanced cancers. Study observations and caveats: At 0.1 to 3.0 mg/kg, clonal expansion of CD4+ and CD8+ blood T cells had occurred by week 6.

Germline-derived CDR1 and CDR2 are LNHNV and YYDKDF (reference sequence). The V end was cut by 0 bases, the J end by 6 bases, with 5 bases between. The CDR3 length is 12 residues. Only in-frame clones appear in the TCRdb table, and some are missing; sequencing was by immunoSEQ multiplex PCR. The sample contains 75,000 to 90,000 clones, roughly 83% of which appear only once. Regarding this clone: The antigen remains undetermined.

The sample here was CD4+ or CD8+ T cells sorted from blood, taken in a trial of the OX40 agonist ivuxolimab. The chain is built from TRBV15 and TRBJ2-5; D is uncertain. The receptor's source is an adult with an advanced solid tumor such as melanoma, head and neck, liver or kidney cancer. The CDR3 DNA reads as TGTGCCACCAGCAGAGATCAGCAGACCCAGTACTTC. Amino acid sequence: CATSRDQQTQYF.